These 21 T cell receptor beta chains share one sample of origin, sequenced in a study of control samples from healthy donors and cancer patients (dated by TCRdb to 2018 to 2021). The library was obtained by the immunoSEQ multiplex PCR assay. TCRdb limited this immuneACCESS table to in-frame rearrangements with V and J called. A share of clones is missing; checked studies link under half to unresolved V genes, and the rest is unexplained. Within this sample are 150,000 to 200,000 clones, with approximately 90% of them counted one time only. The ten largest clonotypes hold 9.5% to 15% of the sample. Sample: blood. Every receptor here comes from a man aged 25 to 45 in good health.

This chain uses TRBV12-3 or TRBV12-4 with TRBJ2-7, with a possible D match to TRBD1 (5 bases). The length of the CDR3 is 11 residues. Between the trimmed V and J ends, which lost 6 bases and 7 bases, there was a span of 10 bases. CDR3 residues: CASSPGFEQYF. Written as DNA, the CDR3 is TGTGCCAGCAGCCCAGGGTTTGAGCAGTACTTC.

The rearrangement links TRBV28 to TRBJ2-5, with 8 nucleotides matching TRBD2. The CDR3 contains 14 residues. The germline gives CDR1 MDHEN, CDR2 SYDVKM. J gave up 4 bases and V 2 bases, and 3 bases lay outside the gene matches. The CDR3 DNA follows: TGTGCCAGCAGTTTACGCGGGAGGAGAGAGACCCAGTACTTC. As protein: CASSLRGRRETQYF.

The chain carries TRBV19 and TRBJ2-3; the D gene is possibly TRBD2 (6 bases). The V gene lost 1 base and the J gene lost 6 bases, with 8 bases spanning the gap. CDR1 LNHDA and CDR2 SQIVND come from the germline V gene (reference sequence). CDR3 length: 13 residues. The CDR3 loop is CASSIGRGDTQYF. The CDR3 coding sequence is TGTGCCAGTAGTATAGGGAGGGGCGATACGCAGTATTTT.

V and J are TRBV12-2 and TRBJ1-5. TRBV12-2 is marked as a pseudogene. The CDR3 runs to 19 residues. The CDR3 sequence: CASRLGPRGNSGSNQPQHF. The CDR3 nucleotides are TGTGCAAGTCGCTTAGGTCCCCGTGGCAATTCGGGTAGCAATCAGCCCCAGCATTTT.

V usage is TRBV19 and J usage is TRBJ2-3; TRBD2 agrees at 9 bases. V gave up 5 bases and J gave up 0 bases; unmatched junction bases: 6. The CDR3 is 16 residues long. Germline-derived CDR1 and CDR2 are LNHDA and SQIVND (reference sequence). In DNA form, the CDR3 reads TGTGCCAGTAGTTACGCTAGCGGGGCTAGCACAGATACGCAGTATTTT. Translation: CASSYASGASTDTQYF.

V gene TRBV29-1 combines with J gene TRBJ2-7; 8 bases agree with TRBD2. The junction had 5 bases not matched to a gene; V was cut back by 4 bases and J by 6 bases. This CDR3 has 12 residues. From germline, CDR1 is SQVTM and CDR2 ANQGSEA. The CDR3 nucleotides are TGCAGCGTTGGGGGACTAGGGGGCGAGCAGTACTTC. It codes for CSVGGLGGEQYF.

This chain uses TRBV7-2 with TRBJ1-1; no clear D gene. Germline CDR1 and CDR2: SGHTA and FQGNSA. The CDR3 loop spans 15 amino acids. Trimming stripped 2 bases from V and 2 bases from J, with 12 bases between. CDR3 protein: CASSLSTRSNTEAFF. The DNA of the CDR3 is TGTGCCAGCAGCTTAAGTACGCGAAGTAACACTGAAGCTTTCTTT.

This CDR3 is CATYGAGPGIREQYF. CDR3 DNA sequence: TGTGCCACCTACGGCGCAGGTCCAGGGATACGCGAGCAGTACTTC. The V and J genes are TRBV6-5 and TRBJ2-7, with a tentative D call TRBD1 (5 bases). CDR1 MNHEY and CDR2 SVGAGI come from the germline V gene. V was cut by 10 bases and J by 6 bases, with 25 bases left in between. This CDR3 has 15 residues.

The chain joins TRBV6-5 to TRBJ2-7; D remains ambiguous. CDR3 size: 16 residues. Trimming stripped 4 bases from V and 4 bases from J, with 20 bases between. CDR1 and CDR2 from the germline V gene are MNHEY and SVGAGI. The CDR3 here is CASSFTPGQILYEQYF. CDR3 nucleotide sequence: TGTGCCAGCAGTTTCACCCCGGGCCAGATCCTATACGAGCAGTACTTC.

This chain links TRBV3-1 (or the pseudogene TRBV3-2) with TRBJ1-2; D is possibly TRBD1 (5 bases). Germline CDR1 is LGHDT and CDR2 is YNNKEL (reference sequence). The germline V and J ends were trimmed by 4 bases and 4 bases, with 19 bases remaining between them. The CDR3 covers 16 residues. The CDR3 DNA reads TGTGCCAGCAGCCCCCCGCGGGGGACCTTAATCTATGGCTACACCTTC. Protein sequence: CASSPPRGTLIYGYTF.

The rearrangement joins TRBV9 to TRBJ2-3; TRBD1 matches 10 bases. Per germline, CDR1 SGDLS and CDR2 YYNGEE. The CDR3 has 17 amino acids. With 0 bases clipped from V and 5 bases from J, the junction kept 9 bases outside the gene matches. The CDR3: CASSVAPGQGSQDTQYF. As DNA, the CDR3 is TGTGCCAGCAGCGTAGCCCCGGGACAGGGGTCCCAAGATACGCAGTATTTT.

The chain uses TRBV27 and TRBJ2-5; TRBD1 matches 9 bases. After removal of 6 bases from V and 5 bases from J, the junction contained 10 bases not matched to a gene. The length of the CDR3 is 15 residues. The germline gives CDR1 MNHEY, CDR2 SMNVEV (reference sequence). The CDR3 sequence: CASSRSTGGWETQYF. CDR3 nucleotides: TGTGCCAGCAGCCGATCGACAGGGGGTTGGGAGACCCAGTACTTC.

The genes are TRBV7-9 and TRBJ2-7; 10 nucleotides line up with TRBD1. Trimming cost V 5 bases and J 0 bases; bases outside gene matches: 16. The CDR3 is 19 residues long. The germline gives CDR1 SEHNR, CDR2 FQNEAQ (reference sequence). As DNA, the CDR3 is TGTGCCAGCAGCCAGACGGGACAGGGGCGATGGACCCCCTCCTACGAGCAGTACTTC. Translation: CASSQTGQGRWTPSYEQYF.

The chain combines TRBV7-2 with TRBJ1-6, with 7 nucleotides matching TRBD1. V lost 2 bases, J lost 9 bases, and 10 bases stayed unmatched. CDR1 and CDR2 from the germline V gene are SGHTA and FQGNSA. CDR3 length: 16 amino acids. This CDR3 is CASSLSSAGGFSPLHF. The CDR3 DNA follows: TGTGCCAGCAGCTTAAGTAGCGCAGGGGGTTTTTCACCCCTCCACTTT.

This clone was seen just once. The chain recombines TRBV27 with TRBJ2-2; the D gene could be TRBD1 or TRBD2 (5 bases each). The germline V gene encodes CDR1 MNHEY and CDR2 SMNVEV (reference sequence). This CDR3 contains 14 residues. V dropped 8 bases and J dropped 4 bases, with 14 bases sitting between them. CDR3 amino acids: CASRQGVLTGELFF. The CDR3 coding sequence is TGTGCCAGCCGCCAGGGAGTCCTCACCGGGGAGCTGTTTTTT.

This clone was seen only a few times. The CDR3 DNA reads as TGCGCCAGCAGCCAAGATCCTCCGGGACAGGGGATGTCCTATAATTCACCCCTCCACTTT. The encoded protein is CASSQDPPGQGMSYNSPLHF. This chain joins TRBV4-1 and TRBJ1-6, with 10 bases lining up with TRBD1. The germline V gene encodes CDR1 MGHRA and CDR2 YSYEKL. V lost 0 bases to trimming and J lost 1 base; unmatched junction nucleotides: 9. The CDR3 extends over 20 amino acids.

This clone was observed a handful of times. The chain uses TRBV5-4 and TRBJ2-5; weak D call: TRBD1 (5 bases). With 4 bases removed from V and 5 bases from J, the gap between germline ends came to 15 bases. Germline V gene lookup returns CDR1 SGHNT and CDR2 YYREEE (reference sequence). The CDR3 length is 14 residues. As DNA, the CDR3 is TGTGCCAGCAGCCAGGACCGCTGGGGCGAGACCCAGTACTTC. Translating it yields CASSQDRWGETQYF.

This rearrangement joins TRBV6-5 to TRBJ1-2; D is unresolved. CDR1 is MNHEY, CDR2 SVGAGI, per germline. V lost 1 base and J lost 6, with 12 bases in between. This CDR3 is built from 14 residues. This chain's CDR3 is CASSYYKGIHGYTF. DNA for the CDR3: TGTGCCAGCAGTTACTATAAGGGAATACATGGCTACACCTTC.

The chain recombines TRBV5-8 with TRBJ1-2; no firm D call. The CDR3 totals 15 residues. The germline V gene encodes CDR1 SGHTS and CDR2 YDEGEE. V shed 7 bases and J shed 7 bases, with 23 bases lying between them. DNA of the CDR3: TGTGCCAGCCGCCAACGGGGAGGTTTAATTGGTGGCTACACCTTC. The encoded protein is CASRQRGGLIGGYTF.

This chain uses TRBV19 with TRBJ1-5, with 9 bases identical to TRBD1. This CDR3 is 16 amino acids long. The V gene end was trimmed by 4 bases and the J gene end by 3 bases; junction bases not matched to a gene: 7. Germline assignment: CDR1 LNHDA and CDR2 SQIVND (reference sequence). The CDR3 bases are TGTGCCAGTAGTACGGGGGGACAGGGATTCAATCAGCCCCAGCATTTT. Its protein product is CASSTGGQGFNQPQHF.

The chain couples TRBV29-1 to TRBJ2-1, with 10 bases that match TRBD2. CDR3 size: 13 residues. CDR1 SQVTM and CDR2 ANQGSEA come from the germline V gene. Trimming cost V 4 bases and J 10 bases; bases outside gene matches: 7. The CDR3 DNA sequence: TGCAGCGTTGCGAGCGGGAGGGCTGTCGAGCAGTTCTTC. Translated, it gives CSVASGRAVEQFF.